A selection of T cell receptor beta chains follows, all from one sample in a study of blood T cell repertoires in COVID-19. Sequencing used immunoSEQ multiplex PCR; TCRdb keeps in-frame clones, though not all of them. The sample yields 95,000 to 150,000 clones, 85% seen once. Sequencing was performed on peripheral blood. The receptors originated from an elderly man with active or convalescent COVID-19. The CDR3 runs from the conserved cysteine through the conserved F or W. The order of the fields is V gene, D gene, clone size, J gene, CDR3 protein, CDR3 DNA. The D gene is left open where the match is weak. Clone size is given for some rows only: seen once, a few or many times, or a class if the clone is expanded.

v_call: TRBV11-2
d_call: .
clone_size: .
j_call: TRBJ2-2
cdr3_aa: CASSLIGASTGELFF
cdr3_nt: TGTGCCAGCAGCTTGATAGGGGCTTCGACCGGGGAGCTGTTTTTT

v_call: TRBV29-1
d_call: .
clone_size: .
j_call: TRBJ1-5
cdr3_aa: CSAAQGRDQPQHF
cdr3_nt: TGCAGCGCCGCACAGGGAAGAGATCAGCCCCAGCATTTT

v_call: TRBV12-3/TRBV12-4
d_call: .
clone_size: .
j_call: TRBJ2-3
cdr3_aa: CASSFQGGDTQYF
cdr3_nt: TGTGCCAGCAGTTTTCAGGGTGGAGATACGCAGTATTTT

v_call: TRBV11-3
d_call: .
clone_size: .
j_call: TRBJ1-1
cdr3_aa: CASSLGQENTEAFF
cdr3_nt: TGTGCCAGCAGCTTAGGACAGGAGAACACTGAAGCTTTCTTT

v_call: TRBV18
d_call: .
clone_size: .
j_call: TRBJ1-1
cdr3_aa: CASSPPTGMGIAFF
cdr3_nt: TGTGCCAGCTCACCGCCTACAGGGATGGGTATAGCTTTCTTT

v_call: TRBV5-1
d_call: TRBD1
clone_size: .
j_call: TRBJ2-1
cdr3_aa: CASKAGTGGVYEQFF
cdr3_nt: TGCGCCAGCAAGGCAGGTACAGGGGGTGTCTATGAGCAGTTCTTC

v_call: TRBV4-1
d_call: TRBD2
clone_size: .
j_call: TRBJ2-7
cdr3_aa: CASSQDRTSFPEQYF
cdr3_nt: TGCGCCAGCAGCCAAGATCGGACTAGCTTCCCCGAGCAGTACTTC

v_call: TRBV25-1
d_call: .
clone_size: once
j_call: TRBJ2-5
cdr3_aa: CASSEFGLRETQYF
cdr3_nt: TGTGCCAGCAGTGAATTTGGGTTGCGGGAGACCCAGTACTTC

v_call: TRBV10-1
d_call: .
clone_size: few
j_call: TRBJ2-7
cdr3_aa: CARTVTGSSYEQYF
cdr3_nt: TGCGCCAGAACAGTAACAGGAAGCTCCTACGAGCAGTACTTC

v_call: TRBV7-2
d_call: TRBD1
clone_size: few
j_call: TRBJ1-4
cdr3_aa: CASSSGTASNEKLFF
cdr3_nt: TGTGCCAGCAGTTCGGGGACAGCATCTAATGAAAAACTGTTTTTT

v_call: TRBV29-1
d_call: .
clone_size: .
j_call: TRBJ2-7
cdr3_aa: CSVEHGGSYEQYF
cdr3_nt: TGCAGCGTTGAACACGGAGGATCCTACGAGCAGTACTTC

v_call: TRBV5-6
d_call: TRBD1
clone_size: .
j_call: TRBJ1-2
cdr3_aa: CASSQLTGDPYGYTF
cdr3_nt: TGTGCCAGCAGCCAATTAACAGGGGATCCCTATGGCTACACCTTC

v_call: TRBV9
d_call: .
clone_size: .
j_call: TRBJ1-6
cdr3_aa: CASSVAPSRDSPLHF
cdr3_nt: TGTGCCAGCAGCGTAGCTCCCTCTCGGGATTCACCCCTCCACTTT

v_call: TRBV5-1
d_call: TRBD2
clone_size: .
j_call: TRBJ2-3
cdr3_aa: CASSLRTSADSTDTQYF
cdr3_nt: TGCGCCAGCAGCTTACGGACTAGCGCTGATAGCACAGATACGCAGTATTTT

v_call: TRBV6-5
d_call: TRBD1
clone_size: once
j_call: TRBJ2-7
cdr3_aa: CASIKQGTYEQYF
cdr3_nt: TGTGCCAGCATAAAACAGGGGACCTACGAGCAGTACTTC

v_call: TRBV6-2/TRBV6-3
d_call: .
clone_size: .
j_call: TRBJ1-5
cdr3_aa: CASSPGTINQPQHF
cdr3_nt: TGTGCCAGCAGTCCCGGGACAATCAATCAGCCCCAGCATTTT

v_call: TRBV7-8
d_call: TRBD1
clone_size: few
j_call: TRBJ1-1
cdr3_aa: CASSLFSGGVGEAFF
cdr3_nt: TGTGCCAGCAGCTTATTTTCAGGGGGCGTGGGTGAAGCTTTCTTT

v_call: TRBV18
d_call: .
clone_size: .
j_call: TRBJ2-3
cdr3_aa: CASSPPVLGGDTQYF
cdr3_nt: TGTGCCAGCTCACCACCGGTTCTAGGTGGGGATACGCAGTATTTT

v_call: TRBV6-1
d_call: TRBD1
clone_size: .
j_call: TRBJ2-7
cdr3_aa: CASSEQDRRYEQYF
cdr3_nt: TGTGCCAGCAGTGAACAGGACAGGCGATACGAGCAGTACTTC

v_call: TRBV27
d_call: .
clone_size: .
j_call: TRBJ2-2
cdr3_aa: CASSWHGEGELFF
cdr3_nt: TGTGCCAGCAGTTGGCATGGGGAGGGGGAGCTGTTTTTT

v_call: TRBV7-2
d_call: TRBD2
clone_size: once
j_call: TRBJ2-7
cdr3_aa: CASSLSTSVYYEQYF
cdr3_nt: TGTGCCAGCAGCTTGTCCACTAGCGTCTACTACGAGCAGTACTTC

v_call: TRBV28
d_call: .
clone_size: .
j_call: TRBJ1-2
cdr3_aa: CASSVDRDYGYTF
cdr3_nt: TGTGCCAGCTCTGTGGATCGGGACTATGGCTACACCTTC

v_call: TRBV4-3
d_call: .
clone_size: .
j_call: TRBJ2-4
cdr3_aa: CASSPRLEGNNIQYF
cdr3_nt: TGCGCCAGCAGTCCAAGACTAGAAGGTAACAACATTCAGTACTTC

v_call: TRBV28
d_call: .
clone_size: .
j_call: TRBJ2-7
cdr3_aa: CASSFPVTPYEQYF
cdr3_nt: TGTGCCAGCAGTTTTCCAGTAACCCCCTACGAGCAGTACTTC

v_call: TRBV5-1
d_call: .
clone_size: .
j_call: TRBJ2-7
cdr3_aa: CASSSTGSVAHEQYF
cdr3_nt: TGCGCCAGCAGCTCAACAGGGTCAGTGGCCCACGAGCAGTACTTC

v_call: TRBV5-3
d_call: TRBD1
clone_size: once
j_call: TRBJ2-7
cdr3_aa: CARSLGPGGPVRTYEQYF
cdr3_nt: TGTGCCAGAAGCTTGGGTCCAGGGGGACCGGTAAGAACCTACGAGCAGTACTTC

v_call: TRBV5-1
d_call: TRBD2
clone_size: .
j_call: TRBJ2-7
cdr3_aa: CASSPTSGSYEQYF
cdr3_nt: TGCGCCAGCAGCCCAACTAGCGGGAGTTACGAGCAGTACTTC

v_call: TRBV15
d_call: TRBD2
clone_size: once
j_call: TRBJ2-1
cdr3_aa: CATSRLGGAARNEQFF
cdr3_nt: TGTGCCACCAGCAGATTGGGAGGGGCCGCTCGGAATGAGCAGTTCTTC

v_call: TRBV9
d_call: TRBD2
clone_size: .
j_call: TRBJ2-5
cdr3_aa: CASSAGLAGVGTQYF
cdr3_nt: TGTGCCAGCAGCGCGGGACTAGCGGGAGTGGGGACCCAGTACTTC

v_call: TRBV5-1
d_call: TRBD1
clone_size: .
j_call: TRBJ2-1
cdr3_aa: CASSFGTGASYNEQFF
cdr3_nt: TGCGCCAGCAGCTTCGGCACAGGGGCATCCTACAATGAGCAGTTCTTC

v_call: TRBV5-1
d_call: TRBD1
clone_size: .
j_call: TRBJ2-3
cdr3_aa: CASSFSGTDTDTQYF
cdr3_nt: TGCGCCAGCAGCTTCTCCGGGACAGACACAGATACGCAGTATTTT

v_call: TRBV10-3
d_call: TRBD2
clone_size: few
j_call: TRBJ2-7
cdr3_aa: CAIRLAGDSYEQYF
cdr3_nt: TGTGCCATCAGACTAGCGGGAGACTCCTACGAGCAGTACTTC

v_call: TRBV19
d_call: .
clone_size: .
j_call: TRBJ1-5
cdr3_aa: CASSIVLGDPPQHF
cdr3_nt: TGTGCCAGTAGTATAGTGTTAGGGGATCCGCCCCAGCATTTT

v_call: TRBV7-9
d_call: TRBD2
clone_size: .
j_call: TRBJ2-7
cdr3_aa: CASSLSQRLAGTYEQYF
cdr3_nt: TGTGCCAGCAGCTTATCGCAAAGACTAGCGGGCACCTACGAGCAGTACTTC

v_call: TRBV10-3
d_call: .
clone_size: .
j_call: TRBJ2-7
cdr3_aa: CATTGIRSYEQYF
cdr3_nt: TGTGCCACTACAGGGATTCGGTCCTACGAGCAGTACTTC

v_call: TRBV3-1/TRBV3-2
d_call: .
clone_size: .
j_call: TRBJ1-4
cdr3_aa: CASGRREKLFF
cdr3_nt: TGTGCCAGCGGACGGAGGGAAAAACTGTTTTTT

v_call: TRBV7-8
d_call: TRBD1
clone_size: once
j_call: TRBJ1-1
cdr3_aa: CASSYRGYTEAFF
cdr3_nt: TGTGCCAGCAGCTACAGGGGTTACACTGAAGCTTTCTTT

v_call: TRBV2
d_call: TRBD1
clone_size: .
j_call: TRBJ1-2
cdr3_aa: CASSPDRVNYGYTF
cdr3_nt: TGTGCCAGCAGTCCGGACAGGGTTAACTATGGCTACACCTTC

v_call: TRBV9
d_call: TRBD2
clone_size: .
j_call: TRBJ2-5
cdr3_aa: CASSALGAGGRETQYF
cdr3_nt: TGTGCCAGCAGCGCCCTCGGAGCGGGAGGGCGTGAGACCCAGTACTTC

v_call: TRBV9
d_call: TRBD2
clone_size: .
j_call: TRBJ2-5
cdr3_aa: CASSRAGAQETQYF
cdr3_nt: TGTGCCAGCAGCAGGGCGGGAGCCCAAGAGACCCAGTACTTC

v_call: TRBV27
d_call: TRBD2
clone_size: .
j_call: TRBJ2-5
cdr3_aa: CASTSSSGGGTQYF
cdr3_nt: TGTGCCAGCACCTCTTCTAGCGGTGGGGGGACCCAGTACTTC

v_call: TRBV11-2
d_call: .
clone_size: .
j_call: TRBJ2-5
cdr3_aa: CASSSVMGAEETQYF
cdr3_nt: TGTGCCAGCAGCTCTGTTATGGGGGCCGAAGAGACCCAGTACTTC

v_call: TRBV18
d_call: .
clone_size: .
j_call: TRBJ1-1
cdr3_aa: CASSPRGGAGNTEAFF
cdr3_nt: TGTGCCAGCTCACCAAGGGGGGGCGCGGGGAACACTGAAGCTTTCTTT

v_call: TRBV7-3
d_call: .
clone_size: .
j_call: TRBJ2-6
cdr3_aa: CASSPNRAGANVLTF
cdr3_nt: TGTGCCAGCAGCCCAAACAGGGCTGGGGCCAACGTCCTGACTTTC

v_call: TRBV7-8
d_call: .
clone_size: .
j_call: TRBJ2-1
cdr3_aa: CASSPRDSPSYNEQFF
cdr3_nt: TGTGCCAGCAGCCCGCGGGACTCTCCCTCCTACAATGAGCAGTTCTTC

v_call: TRBV5-1
d_call: .
clone_size: .
j_call: TRBJ1-1
cdr3_aa: CASSLQGIGGNTEAFF
cdr3_nt: TGCGCCAGCAGTTTGCAGGGGATCGGTGGGAACACTGAAGCTTTCTTT

v_call: TRBV7-9
d_call: .
clone_size: .
j_call: TRBJ2-1
cdr3_aa: CASSLTVRVRNEQFF
cdr3_nt: TGTGCCAGCAGCTTAACGGTTCGAGTGAGGAATGAGCAGTTCTTC

v_call: TRBV10-1
d_call: TRBD1
clone_size: .
j_call: TRBJ2-7
cdr3_aa: CASSEQGDRGHHEQYF
cdr3_nt: TGCGCCAGCAGTGAACAAGGAGACAGGGGGCACCACGAGCAGTACTTC

v_call: TRBV19
d_call: .
clone_size: .
j_call: TRBJ1-5
cdr3_aa: CASSIDRDQPQHF
cdr3_nt: TGTGCCAGTAGTATAGATCGGGATCAGCCCCAGCATTTT

v_call: TRBV19
d_call: TRBD2
clone_size: .
j_call: TRBJ2-7
cdr3_aa: CASSPASGGAAYEQYF
cdr3_nt: TGTGCCAGTAGTCCGGCTAGCGGGGGGGCCGCATACGAGCAGTACTTC

v_call: TRBV5-1
d_call: .
clone_size: .
j_call: TRBJ2-2
cdr3_aa: CASSGTTGGELFF
cdr3_nt: TGCGCCAGCAGCGGAACGACTGGGGGGGAGCTGTTTTTT

v_call: TRBV7-2
d_call: .
clone_size: .
j_call: TRBJ2-5
cdr3_aa: CASSLGQYAGGETQYF
cdr3_nt: TGTGCCAGCAGCTTAGGACAATACGCCGGCGGGGAGACCCAGTACTTC

v_call: TRBV3-1/TRBV3-2
d_call: .
clone_size: .
j_call: TRBJ2-7
cdr3_aa: CASSLLSSYEQYF
cdr3_nt: TGTGCCAGCAGCCTACTGAGCTCCTACGAGCAGTACTTC

v_call: TRBV5-1
d_call: .
clone_size: once
j_call: TRBJ2-7
cdr3_aa: CASSPHPRQAGAYEQYF
cdr3_nt: TGCGCCAGCAGCCCGCACCCAAGACAGGCGGGCGCCTACGAGCAGTACTTC

v_call: TRBV19
d_call: TRBD1
clone_size: .
j_call: TRBJ1-6
cdr3_aa: CASSTGQGISPLHF
cdr3_nt: TGTGCCAGTAGTACGGGACAGGGCATCTCACCCCTCCACTTT

v_call: TRBV27
d_call: .
clone_size: .
j_call: TRBJ1-6
cdr3_aa: CASSFASRGLGFNSPLHF
cdr3_nt: TGTGCCAGCAGTTTCGCCAGTAGAGGTTTAGGTTTCAATTCACCCCTCCACTTT

v_call: TRBV5-8
d_call: TRBD2
clone_size: .
j_call: TRBJ2-5
cdr3_aa: CASSLDGLAGGQETQYF
cdr3_nt: TGTGCCAGCAGCTTGGATGGACTAGCGGGAGGCCAAGAGACCCAGTACTTC